This T cell receptor beta chain was sequenced during a study of T cell changes during pregnancy in multiple sclerosis. CDR3 length: 15 amino acids. Germline V CDR1 and CDR2: SGDLS, YYNGEE. The J segment lost 0 bases and the V segment lost 2 bases, leaving 4 bases of the junction unmatched. Here immunoSEQ multiplex PCR was the method, and the copy in TCRdb shows in-frame clones only, minus some. Of tens of thousands of clones listed, roughly 84% are singletons. The clonotype originates from a female donor with multiple sclerosis, enrolled in a pregnancy study. This chain connects TRBV9 to TRBJ1-2, with TRBD1 identical over 7 bases. The sequencing used CD4+ T cells from peripheral blood mononuclear cells, collected before pregnancy. The CDR3 here is CASSVGQQPNYGYTF. The CDR3 DNA reads TGTGCCAGCAGCGTGGGACAGCAGCCTAACTATGGCTACACCTTC.